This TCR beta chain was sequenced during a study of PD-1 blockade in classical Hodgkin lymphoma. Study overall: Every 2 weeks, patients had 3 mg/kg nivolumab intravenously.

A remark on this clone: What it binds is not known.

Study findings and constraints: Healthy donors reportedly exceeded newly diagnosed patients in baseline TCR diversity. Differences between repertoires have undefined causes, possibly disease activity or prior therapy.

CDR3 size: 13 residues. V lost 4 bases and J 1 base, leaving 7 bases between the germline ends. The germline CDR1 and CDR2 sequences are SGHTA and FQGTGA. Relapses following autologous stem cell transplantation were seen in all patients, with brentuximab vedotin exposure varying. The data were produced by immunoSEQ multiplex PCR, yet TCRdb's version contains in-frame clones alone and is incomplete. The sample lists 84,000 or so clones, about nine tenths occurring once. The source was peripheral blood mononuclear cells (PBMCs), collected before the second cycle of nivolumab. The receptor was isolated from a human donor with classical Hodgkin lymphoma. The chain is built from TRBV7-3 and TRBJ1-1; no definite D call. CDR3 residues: CASSWQPNTEAFF. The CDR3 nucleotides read TGTGCCAGCAGCTGGCAGCCGAACACTGAAGCTTTCTTT.